The 25 T cell receptor beta chains listed next were all sequenced from one sample in a study of blood T cell repertoires in COVID-19 (dated by TCRdb to 2019 to 2021). Library preparation was by the immunoSEQ multiplex PCR assay. TCRdb took over this immuneACCESS table, retaining in-frame rearrangements with V and J assigned. Such tables are incomplete; in checked studies, under half of the missing clones stem from an unresolved V gene, and the remainder is unexplained. For this sample the table gives fewer than 600,000 clones, of which around 87% were detected only once. Less than 2% of the sample lies in the top ten. Material: PBMCs or T cells enriched from blood (not recorded which). Receptors originate from a woman between 40 and 55 years old who had recovered from COVID-19.

The chain joins TRBV21-1 to TRBJ2-7; the D segment call TRBD2 is taken from the table without a DNA check. TRBV21-1 is marked as a pseudogene. The CDR3 covers 15 residues. The CDR3 protein is CASSKSGTSVYEQYF. Here the CDR3 DNA reads TGTGCCAGCAGCAAATCCGGGACTAGCGTCTACGAGCAGTACTTC.

The chain carries TRBV19 and TRBJ1-1; D is unresolved. CDR1 LNHDA and CDR2 SQIVND come from the germline V gene (reference sequence). Between the trimmed V and J ends, which lost 9 bases and 8 bases, there was a span of 7 bases. The CDR3 totals 9 residues. Here the CDR3 reads CASTREAFF. The CDR3 DNA reads as TGTGCCAGCACCAGAGAAGCTTTCTTT.

The chain uses TRBV5-1 and TRBJ2-5, with a tentative D call TRBD2 (6 bases). This CDR3 has 11 residues. V was cut by 5 bases and J by 5 bases, with 7 bases left in between. Germline V gene lookup returns CDR1 SGHRS and CDR2 YFSETQ. The CDR3 nucleotides read TGCGCCAGCAGGGAGGGGGAGACCCAGTACTTC. This codes for CASREGETQYF.

J is TRBJ2-5 and V is TRBV11-2, with no clear D. The ends were cut back, 1 base at V and 4 bases at J, with 4 bases in the middle. Per the germline V gene, CDR1 is SGHAT and CDR2 is FQNNGV. CDR3 size: 12 residues. The CDR3 nucleotides read TGTGCCAGCAGCTTAGCCTTAGAGACCCAGTACTTC. Protein product: CASSLALETQYF.

The V and J genes are TRBV5-4 and TRBJ2-7; D unclear. V was shortened by 0 bases and J by 2 bases, with 9 bases between the two germline ends. Germline V CDR1 and CDR2: SGHNT, YYREEE (reference sequence). CDR3 length: 14 residues. Written as DNA, the CDR3 is TGTGCCAGCAGCTTGGACTCTTTCACCTACGAGCAGTACTTC. This encodes CASSLDSFTYEQYF.

This clone was picked up a small number of times. The chain has TRBV29-1 and TRBJ2-1; maybe TRBD2 (5 bases). V lost 3 bases and J lost 3, with 12 bases in between. CDR1 is SQVTM, CDR2 ANQGSEA, per germline. The CDR3 contains 14 residues. CDR3 sequence (DNA): TGCAGCGTTGACTCGCGGGTTTTCTACAATGAGCAGTTCTTC. It is translated as CSVDSRVFYNEQFF.

This chain links TRBV18 with TRBJ2-5, with 7 bases fitting TRBD1. The CDR3 runs to 15 residues. With 5 bases clipped from V and 5 bases from J, the junction kept 11 bases outside the gene matches. Germline V gene lookup returns CDR1 KGHSH and CDR2 LQKENI. CDR3 DNA sequence: TGTGCCAGCTCAGTATTTAAGGGGGCCAGGGAGACCCAGTACTTC. Its protein is CASSVFKGARETQYF.

The rearrangement uses TRBV11-2 and TRBJ1-5, with D unresolved. The V and J ends lost 1 base and 4 bases respectively, with 11 bases between them. Germline CDR1 reads SGHAT; CDR2 reads FQNNGV. This CDR3 spans 15 amino acids. CDR3 sequence: CASSLGGRLNQPQHF. In DNA, the CDR3 is TGTGCCAGCAGCTTAGGCGGCAGACTTAATCAGCCCCAGCATTTT.

CDR3 sequence (DNA): TGTGCCAGCCAGCGGACTAGCAATGCCTACGAGCAGTACTTC. Translated, it gives CASQRTSNAYEQYF. The chain combines TRBV6-5 with TRBJ2-7; 8 bases are shared with TRBD2. V lost 8 bases and J lost 2; bases outside the gene matches: 8. This CDR3 is 14 amino acids long. The germline CDR1 and CDR2 sequences are MNHEY and SVGAGI.

The rearrangement links TRBV18 to TRBJ2-7; TRBD1 might be the D (5 bases). Germline CDR1 is KGHSH and CDR2 is LQKENI. V shed 2 bases and J shed 3 bases, with 11 bases lying between them. This CDR3 has 14 amino acids. The CDR3 sequence is CASSPGQGLYEQYF. The CDR3 DNA follows: TGTGCCAGCTCACCAGGGCAGGGCCTCTACGAGCAGTACTTC.

The V call is TRBV6-1, the J call TRBJ1-1; 9 bases fit TRBD1. The CDR3 is 16 amino acids. Germline-derived CDR1 and CDR2 are MNHNS and SASEGT. V lost 3 bases, J lost 5 bases, and 10 bases stayed unmatched. The CDR3 DNA reads TGTGCCAGCAGTGAGGTGAGGGGACAGGGTCGGACTGAAGCTTTCTTT. Translating gives CASSEVRGQGRTEAFF.

The gene calls are TRBV27 and TRBJ1-1, with 8 bases fitting TRBD1. The CDR3 is 16 amino acids. Germline CDR1 is MNHEY and CDR2 is SMNVEV (reference sequence). Unmatched junction bases numbered 13, after V lost 7 bases and J lost 3 bases. The CDR3 is CASKLLPGGADTEAFF. In DNA form, the CDR3 reads TGTGCCAGCAAGTTACTCCCAGGGGGCGCGGACACTGAAGCTTTCTTT.

The rearrangement joins TRBV29-1 to TRBJ2-1; 11 bases line up with TRBD2. CDR3 length: 14 residues. Germline values: CDR1 SQVTM, CDR2 ANQGSEA. The V and J ends lost 7 bases and 7 bases, in that order; junction bases with no gene match: 9. For the CDR3, the DNA is TGCAGCGGGACCCTAGCGGGAGGTATTAATGAGCAGTTCTTC. This translates into CSGTLAGGINEQFF.

The rearrangement links TRBV6-2 or TRBV6-3 to TRBJ2-2; TRBD2 agrees at 7 bases. Germline trimming cut 2 bases from V and 5 bases from J; bases unmatched to any gene: 5. Germline V lookup: CDR1 MNHEY, CDR2 SVGEGT. The CDR3 spans 15 residues. The CDR3 here is CASSYRERGTGELFF. Here the CDR3 DNA reads TGTGCCAGCAGTTACAGAGAGCGGGGAACCGGGGAGCTGTTTTTT.

The V gene is TRBV21-1, the J gene TRBJ1-6. TRBV21-1 is labeled a pseudogene. CDR3 length equals 15 residues. CDR3 nucleotide sequence: TGTGCCAGCAGCAAAGAGGCGGGACTTAATTCACCCCTCCACTTT. Its translation: CASSKEAGLNSPLHF.

CDR3: CASSPNPTGYYGYTF. The CDR3 region has the DNA TGTGCCAGCAGTCCGAACCCGACAGGGTACTATGGCTACACCTTC. The J gene is TRBJ1-2, the V gene TRBV27; TRBD1 aligns across 7 bases. V gave up 5 bases and J gave up 3 bases; unmatched junction bases: 9. CDR3 length: 15 amino acids. Germline CDR1 is MNHEY and CDR2 is SMNVEV (reference sequence).

The chain joins TRBV5-1 to TRBJ2-2, with 9 bases that match TRBD2. The CDR3 length is 17 residues. Germline lookup yields CDR1 SGHRS and CDR2 YFSETQ. With V trimmed by 0 bases and J by 4 bases, 7 bases remained unmatched. CDR3 coding DNA: TGCGCCAGCAGCTTGGAAGGAGCGGGAGGCTCCACCGGGGAGCTGTTTTTT. Translating gives CASSLEGAGGSTGELFF.

The V and J genes are TRBV18 and TRBJ1-2; no clear D. The CDR3 length is 14 residues. Germline V gene sequence: CDR1 KGHSH, CDR2 LQKENI. V lost 3 bases and J 2 bases, leaving 10 bases between the germline ends. The CDR3 sequence is CASSPLQENYGYTF. In DNA form, the CDR3 reads TGTGCCAGCTCACCTCTGCAGGAAAACTATGGCTACACCTTC.

The CDR3: CASSRLGQNSPLHF. DNA of the CDR3: TGTGCCAGCAGCAGATTAGGACAGAATTCACCCCTCCACTTT. The V gene is TRBV9, the J gene TRBJ1-6, with D maybe TRBD1 (6 bases). The V gene's germline CDR1 is SGDLS and CDR2 YYNGEE. The V and J ends lost 4 bases and 7 bases respectively, with 12 bases between them. There are 14 residues in the CDR3.

This sequence joins TRBV18 and TRBJ2-3; a possible D gene is TRBD1 (5 bases). The CDR3 loop spans 15 amino acids. Per germline, CDR1 KGHSH and CDR2 LQKENI. V was shortened by 3 bases and J by 8 bases, with 18 bases between the two germline ends. The CDR3 loop reads CASSPETVGYGTQYF. The CDR3 DNA is TGTGCCAGCTCACCGGAGACAGTAGGGTATGGTACGCAGTATTTT.

The genes are TRBV27 and TRBJ2-7; 7 bases are shared with TRBD2. This CDR3 region has 15 residues. The germline V gene has CDR1 MNHEY and CDR2 SMNVEV (reference sequence). With 3 bases clipped from V and 5 bases from J, the junction kept 10 bases outside the gene matches. The CDR3 sequence: CASSLLAGVSDEQYF. The CDR3 nucleotides are TGTGCCAGCAGTTTGCTCGCGGGAGTTAGCGACGAGCAGTACTTC.

The chain employs TRBV3-1 (or the pseudogene TRBV3-2) and TRBJ1-3; 9 positions match TRBD1. The V gene end was trimmed by 4 bases and the J gene end by 10 bases; junction bases not matched to a gene: 8. Germline V CDR1 and CDR2: LGHDT, YNNKEL (reference sequence). This CDR3 contains 14 residues. CDR3 sequence: CASSPGTGSYTIYF. The CDR3 DNA reads as TGTGCCAGCAGCCCCGGGACAGGGAGCTATACCATATATTTT.

This chain links TRBV7-2 with TRBJ2-7; TRBD2 matches 13 bases. Germline trimming cut 5 bases from V and 5 bases from J; bases unmatched to any gene: 18. CDR3 length equals 19 residues. Germline V gene sequence: CDR1 SGHTA, CDR2 FQGNSA. The CDR3 region is CASSVGGGGLAGVRHEQYF. Written as DNA, the CDR3 is TGTGCCAGCAGCGTAGGGGGGGGTGGACTAGCGGGAGTTCGGCACGAGCAGTACTTC.

The V gene is TRBV7-2, the J gene TRBJ1-4; 10 bases match TRBD1. Losses at the gene ends were 4 bases for V and 6 bases for J; bases not matched to a gene: 2. The CDR3 is 14 amino acids. The germline V gene has CDR1 SGHTA and CDR2 FQGNSA. The CDR3 DNA reads TGTGCCAGCAGCTCAGACAGGGGGCATGAAAAACTGTTTTTT. Translation gives CASSSDRGHEKLFF.

The chain couples TRBV6-2 or TRBV6-3 to TRBJ1-2; TRBD1 might be the D (6 bases). Germline V gene lookup returns CDR1 MNHEY and CDR2 SVGEGT. This CDR3 spans 15 amino acids. Between the trimmed V and J ends, which lost 4 bases and 5 bases, there was a span of 17 bases. In DNA, the CDR3 is TGTGCCAGCAGTTTCCGGGACACATCACTTTATGGCTACACCTTC. Translation gives CASSFRDTSLYGYTF.